These T cell receptor beta chains were read from a single sample in a study of blood T cell repertoires in COVID-19. Repertoires were generated with immunoSEQ multiplex PCR, while TCRdb's copy carries only in-frame clones and drops some. The sample records 270,000 or so clones, 80% to 90% being singletons. The sequenced material came from peripheral blood. Receptors originate from a woman between 40 and 55 years old who had recovered from COVID-19. The CDR3 runs from the conserved cysteine through the conserved F or W. A D gene is named only where the DNA matches it firmly. Size tells how often a clone was seen (once, few, many) or the class of an expanded clone, and some rows leave it out.

v_gene,j_gene,abundance,d_gene,CDR3nt,CDR3aa
TRBV28,TRBJ2-1,-,-,TGTGCCAGCGGGAGGACAGAGCAGTTCTTC,CASGRTEQFF
TRBV19,TRBJ2-2,-,TRBD1,TGTGCCAGTACGGCGGACAGGACCGGGGAGCTGTTTTTT,CASTADRTGELFF
TRBV3-1/TRBV3-2,TRBJ2-7,-,-,TGTGCCAGCAGCCAAGAATTAGCCTCTGAGCAGTACTTC,CASSQELASEQYF
TRBV19,TRBJ2-7,-,-,TGTGCCAGTAGTATGCGAGGGGGAGTAGCGAACGAGCAGTACTTC,CASSMRGGVANEQYF
TRBV4-1,TRBJ1-1,-,-,TGCGCCAGCAGCCAAGATCCCGACAGCGCTCTGAACACTGAAGCTTTCTTT,CASSQDPDSALNTEAFF
TRBV29-1,TRBJ1-2,-,TRBD1,TGCAGCGTTGGGGGACAGGCCGATGGCTACACCTTC,CSVGGQADGYTF
TRBV5-6,TRBJ2-7,-,TRBD2,TGTGCCAGCAGCTTTCCAGCGGGGGACTCCTACGAGCAGTACTTC,CASSFPAGDSYEQYF
TRBV10-3,TRBJ1-6,-,-,TGTGCCATCAGTGAGACAGGGCAGGGGTCACCCCTCCACTTT,CAISETGQGSPLHF
TRBV5-1,TRBJ1-2,-,-,TGCGCCAGCAGCGACGACGGGCAGGGCTATGGCTACACCTTC,CASSDDGQGYGYTF
TRBV11-1,TRBJ1-6,once,TRBD1,TGTGCCAGCAGCTCCTTAGTAGGGGGCGATTCACCCCTCCACTTT,CASSSLVGGDSPLHF